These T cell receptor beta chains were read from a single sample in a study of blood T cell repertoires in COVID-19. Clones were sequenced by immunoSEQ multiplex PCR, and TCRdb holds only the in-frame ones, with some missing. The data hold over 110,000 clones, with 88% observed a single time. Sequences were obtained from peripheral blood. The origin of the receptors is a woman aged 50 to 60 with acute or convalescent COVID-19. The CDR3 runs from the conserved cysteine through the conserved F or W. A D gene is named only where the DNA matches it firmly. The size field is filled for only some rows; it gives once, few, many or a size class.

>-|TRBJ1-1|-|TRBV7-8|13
TGTGCCAGCAGCCCCTGGGGCGGCACTGAAGCTTTCTTT
CASSPWGGTEAFF
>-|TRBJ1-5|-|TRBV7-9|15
TGTGCCAGCAGCTTAGGCGGGGGGCGCGGTCAGCCCCAGCATTTT
CASSLGGGRGQPQHF
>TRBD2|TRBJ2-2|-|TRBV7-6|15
TGTGCCAGCAGCTTAGGGCTAGCGGGCGGGGAGGAGCTGTTTTTT
CASSLGLAGGEELFF
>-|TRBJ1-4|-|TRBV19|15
TGTGCCAGTAGTCTCGACACGGTAGGAGGTGAAAAACTGTTTTTT
CASSLDTVGGEKLFF
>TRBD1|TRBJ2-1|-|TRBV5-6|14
TGTGCCAGCAGTAGGACAGGGTCCTACAATGAGCAGTTCTTC
CASSRTGSYNEQFF
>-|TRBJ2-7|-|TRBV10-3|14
TGTGCCATCAGGGGGCAAGGTTATACCTACGAGCAGTACTTC
CAIRGQGYTYEQYF
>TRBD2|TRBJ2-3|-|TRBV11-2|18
TGTGCCAGCAGCACCCGAGGACTAGCGGGAGGGCGGGCAGATACGCAGTATTTT
CASSTRGLAGGRADTQYF
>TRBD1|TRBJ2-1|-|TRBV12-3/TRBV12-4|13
TGTGCCAGCAGCCCGACAGGGCCGAATGAGCAGTTCTTC
CASSPTGPNEQFF
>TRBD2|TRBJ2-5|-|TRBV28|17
TGTGCCAGCAGTACCAACCGACAGACTAGCCGGAGTGAGACCCAGTACTTC
CASSTNRQTSRSETQYF
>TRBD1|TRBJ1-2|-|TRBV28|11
TGTGCCAGCGGGACAGGGTATGGCTACACCTTC
CASGTGYGYTF
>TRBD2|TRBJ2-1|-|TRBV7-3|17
TGTGCCAGCACACCCACAGGACTAGCGGGAGCCTACAATGAGCAGTTCTTC
CASTPTGLAGAYNEQFF
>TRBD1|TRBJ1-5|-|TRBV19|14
TGTGCCAGTTTTACAGGGGTCCCCCATCAGCCCCAGCATTTT
CASFTGVPHQPQHF
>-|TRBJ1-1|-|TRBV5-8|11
TGTGCCAGCAGCCACGAGGGCGTAGCTTTCTTT
CASSHEGVAFF
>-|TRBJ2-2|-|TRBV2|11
TGCGCCAGCAGTTATTCCGGGGAGCTGTTTTTT
CASSYSGELFF
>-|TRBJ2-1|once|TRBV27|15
TGTGCCAGCAGTCCGGGACTTACCTCCTACAATGAGCAGTTCTTC
CASSPGLTSYNEQFF
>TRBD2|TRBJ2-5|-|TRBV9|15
TGTGCCAGCAGCGTAGAAAGCGGGGGGCGGGAGACCCAGTACTTC
CASSVESGGRETQYF
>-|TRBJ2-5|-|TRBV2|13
TGTGCCAGCAGTGGGGGCAGGGAAGAGACCCAGTACTTC
CASSGGREETQYF
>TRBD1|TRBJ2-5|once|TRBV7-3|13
TGTGCCAGCAGCTTGGGACAGGGGTCAGCCCAGTACTTC
CASSLGQGSAQYF
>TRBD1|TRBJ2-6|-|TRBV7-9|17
TGTGCCAGCAGCTCCGGACAGGGGCTCTCTGGGGCCAACGTCCTGACTTTC
CASSSGQGLSGANVLTF
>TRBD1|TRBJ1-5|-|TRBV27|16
TGTGCCAGCAGGTATACCGGGACAGGGGGTTTGGAGCCCCAGCATTTT
CASRYTGTGGLEPQHF
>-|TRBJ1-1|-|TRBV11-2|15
TGTGCCAGCAGCTTAGAGGTCCCGCACGGCACTGAAGCTTTCTTT
CASSLEVPHGTEAFF
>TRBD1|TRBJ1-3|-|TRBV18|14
TGTGCCAGCCGACAGGGAATCTCTGGAAACACCATATATTTT
CASRQGISGNTIYF
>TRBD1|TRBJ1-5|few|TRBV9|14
TGTGCCAGCAGCGTGGGACAGCTCAATCAGCCCCAGCATTTT
CASSVGQLNQPQHF
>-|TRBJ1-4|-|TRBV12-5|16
TGTGCTAGTGACACCGGACGGAGGGGTGCAGGGGAAAAACTGTTTTTT
CASDTGRRGAGEKLFF
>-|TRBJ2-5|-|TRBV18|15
TGTGCCAGCTCACCCTCGGAGGGGAACATTGAGACCCAGTACTTC
CASSPSEGNIETQYF
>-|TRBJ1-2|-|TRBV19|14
TGTGCCAGTACTCTTCCCGGGTCGGTAAGAGGCTACACCTTC
CASTLPGSVRGYTF
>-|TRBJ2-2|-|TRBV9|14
TGTGCCAGCAGCGCGGCCCCGGGAGCCGGGGAGCTGTTTTTT
CASSAAPGAGELFF
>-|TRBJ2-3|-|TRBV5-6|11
TGTGCCAGCAGACTTACAGATACGCAGTATTTT
CASRLTDTQYF
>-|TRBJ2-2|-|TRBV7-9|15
TGTGCCAGCAGCTTATTTTCCGGGGAGTTCGGGGAGCTGTTTTTT
CASSLFSGEFGELFF
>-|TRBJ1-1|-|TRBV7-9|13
TGTGCCAGCAGCCCGGGCACAGGGACTGAAGCTTTCTTT
CASSPGTGTEAFF
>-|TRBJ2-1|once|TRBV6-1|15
TGTGCCAGCAGTGAAATTTTGCTAGGGGTCAATGAGCAGTTCTTC
CASSEILLGVNEQFF
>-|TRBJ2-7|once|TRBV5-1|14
TGCGCCAGCAGCTTGTCCGGTTACCCCTACGAGCAGTACTTC
CASSLSGYPYEQYF
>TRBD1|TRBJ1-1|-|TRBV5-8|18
TGTGCCAGCAGCTTGGCCGAAGGCAAGGGGGCAGCGAACACTGAAGCTTTCTTT
CASSLAEGKGAANTEAFF
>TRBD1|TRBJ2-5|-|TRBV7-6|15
TGTGCCAGCAGATTTGGGACAGGGGAAGAAGAGACCCAGTACTTC
CASRFGTGEEETQYF
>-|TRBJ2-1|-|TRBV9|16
TGTGCCAGCAGCGTAGGTCAGAGGGCCGCCTCCAATGAGCAGTTCTTC
CASSVGQRAASNEQFF
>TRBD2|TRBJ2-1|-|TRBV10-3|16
TGTGCCATCAGTGAGTCTCTAGCGGAGCCCCGAGGTGAGCAGTTCTTC
CAISESLAEPRGEQFF
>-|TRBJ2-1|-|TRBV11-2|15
TGTGCCAGCAGCTTAGGCGCAAGCATCTACAATGAGCAGTTCTTC
CASSLGASIYNEQFF
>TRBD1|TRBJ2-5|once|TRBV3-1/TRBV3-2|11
TGTGCCAGCAGCCAAGAGACAGGGCAGTACTTC
CASSQETGQYF